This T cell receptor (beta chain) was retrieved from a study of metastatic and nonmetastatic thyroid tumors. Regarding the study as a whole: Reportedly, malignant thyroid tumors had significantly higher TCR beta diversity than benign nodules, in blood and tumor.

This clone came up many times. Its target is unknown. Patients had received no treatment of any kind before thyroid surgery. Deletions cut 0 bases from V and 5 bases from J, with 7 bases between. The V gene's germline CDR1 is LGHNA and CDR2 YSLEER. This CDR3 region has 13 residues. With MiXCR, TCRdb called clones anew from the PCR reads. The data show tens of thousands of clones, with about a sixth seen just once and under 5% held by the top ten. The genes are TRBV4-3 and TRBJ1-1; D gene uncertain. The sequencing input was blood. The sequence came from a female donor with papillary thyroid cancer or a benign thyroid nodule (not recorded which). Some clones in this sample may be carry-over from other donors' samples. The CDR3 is CASSQDSETEAFF. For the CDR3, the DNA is TGCGCCAGCAGCCAAGATTCGGAAACTGAAGCTTTCTTT.